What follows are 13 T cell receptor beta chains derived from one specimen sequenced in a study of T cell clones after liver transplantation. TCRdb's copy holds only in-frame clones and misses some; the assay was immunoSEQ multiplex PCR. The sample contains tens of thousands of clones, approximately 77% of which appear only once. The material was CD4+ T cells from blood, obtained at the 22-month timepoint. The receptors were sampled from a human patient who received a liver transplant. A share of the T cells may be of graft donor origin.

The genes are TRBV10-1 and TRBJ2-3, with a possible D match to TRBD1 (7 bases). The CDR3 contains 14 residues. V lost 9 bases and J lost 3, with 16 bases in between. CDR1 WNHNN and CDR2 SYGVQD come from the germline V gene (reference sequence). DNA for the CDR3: TGCGCCAGTGCGGGACAGATCGAAACAGATACGCAGTATTTT. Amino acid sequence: CASAGQIETDTQYF.

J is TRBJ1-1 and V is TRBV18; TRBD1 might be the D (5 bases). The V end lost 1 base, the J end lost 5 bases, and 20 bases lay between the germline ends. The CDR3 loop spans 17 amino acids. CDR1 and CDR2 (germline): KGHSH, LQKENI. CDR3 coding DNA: TGTGCCAGCTCACCACGTTCAGGGCAGGCATCGAATACTGAAGCTTTCTTT. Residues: CASSPRSGQASNTEAFF.

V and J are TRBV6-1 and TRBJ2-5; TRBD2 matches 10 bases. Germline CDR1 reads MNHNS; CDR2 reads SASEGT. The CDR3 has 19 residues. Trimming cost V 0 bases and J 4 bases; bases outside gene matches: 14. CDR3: CASSEALRSSGGGRETQYF. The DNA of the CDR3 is TGTGCCAGCAGTGAAGCGCTTCGGTCTAGCGGGGGCGGGCGAGAGACCCAGTACTTC.

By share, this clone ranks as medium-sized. Here the CDR3 reads CASSSPTGNYEQYF. Written as DNA, the CDR3 is TGTGCCAGCAGCTCCCCGACAGGGAACTACGAGCAGTACTTC. J is TRBJ2-7 and V is TRBV5-4; the match to TRBD1 covers 7 bases. This CDR3 contains 14 residues. The trim removed 3 bases at V and 3 bases at J, leaving 6 bases unmatched. Germline assignment: CDR1 SGHNT and CDR2 YYREEE (reference sequence).

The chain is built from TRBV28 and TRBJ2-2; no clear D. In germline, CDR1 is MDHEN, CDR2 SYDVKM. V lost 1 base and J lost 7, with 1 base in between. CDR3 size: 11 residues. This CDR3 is CASSLYGELFF. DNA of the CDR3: TGTGCCAGCAGTTTATACGGGGAGCTGTTTTTT.

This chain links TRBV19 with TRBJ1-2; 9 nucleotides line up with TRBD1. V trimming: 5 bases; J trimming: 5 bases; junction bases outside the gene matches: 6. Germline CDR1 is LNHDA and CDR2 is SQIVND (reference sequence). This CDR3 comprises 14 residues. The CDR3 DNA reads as TGTGCCAGTAGTCCCCAGGGACAGGGATATGGCTACACCTTC. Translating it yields CASSPQGQGYGYTF.

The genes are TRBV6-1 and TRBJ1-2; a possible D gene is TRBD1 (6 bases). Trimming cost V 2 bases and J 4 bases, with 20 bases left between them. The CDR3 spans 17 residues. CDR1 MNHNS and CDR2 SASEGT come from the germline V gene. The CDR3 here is CASSEKAPGGAGYGYTF. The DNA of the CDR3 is TGTGCCAGCAGTGAAAAGGCCCCGGGGGGCGCGGGCTATGGCTACACCTTC.

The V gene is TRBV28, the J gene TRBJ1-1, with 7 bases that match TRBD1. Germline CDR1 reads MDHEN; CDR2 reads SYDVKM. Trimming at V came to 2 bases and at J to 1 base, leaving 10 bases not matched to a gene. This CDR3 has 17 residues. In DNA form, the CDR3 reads TGTGCCAGCAGTTTAGATGTTGTGGCAGGGGGGAACACTGAAGCTTTCTTT. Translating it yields CASSLDVVAGGNTEAFF.

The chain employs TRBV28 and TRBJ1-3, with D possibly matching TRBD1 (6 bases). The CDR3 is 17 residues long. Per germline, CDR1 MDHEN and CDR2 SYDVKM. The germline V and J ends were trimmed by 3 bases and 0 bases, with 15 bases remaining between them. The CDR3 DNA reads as TGTGCCAGCAGTTTGGCGGGCAGGGGCCTCTCTGGAAACACCATATATTTT. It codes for CASSLAGRGLSGNTIYF.

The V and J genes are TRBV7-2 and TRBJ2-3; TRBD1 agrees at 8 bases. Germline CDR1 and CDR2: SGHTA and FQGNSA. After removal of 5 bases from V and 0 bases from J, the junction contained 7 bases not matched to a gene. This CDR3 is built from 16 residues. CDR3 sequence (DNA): TGTGCCAGCAGCCCCTATACAGGGGGTAGCACAGATACGCAGTATTTT. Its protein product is CASSPYTGGSTDTQYF.

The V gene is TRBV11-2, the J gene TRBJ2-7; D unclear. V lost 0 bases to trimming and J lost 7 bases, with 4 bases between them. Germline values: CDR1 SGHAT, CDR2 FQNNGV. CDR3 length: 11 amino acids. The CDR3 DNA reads TGTGCCAGCAGCTTAGATCTGGAGCAGTACTTC. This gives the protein CASSLDLEQYF. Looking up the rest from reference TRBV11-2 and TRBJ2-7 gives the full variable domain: EAGVAQSPRYKIIEKRQSVAFWCNPISGHATLYWYQQILGQGPKLLIQFQNNGVVDDSQLPKDRFSAERLKGVDSTLKIQPAKLEDSAVYLCASSLDLEQYFGPGTRLTVT.

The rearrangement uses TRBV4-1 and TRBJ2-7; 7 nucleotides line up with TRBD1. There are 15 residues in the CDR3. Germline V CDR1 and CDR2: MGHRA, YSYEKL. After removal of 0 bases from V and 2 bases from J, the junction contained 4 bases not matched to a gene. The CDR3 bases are TGCGCCAGCAGCCAAGACGGACAGGTTACCTACGAGCAGTACTTC. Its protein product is CASSQDGQVTYEQYF.

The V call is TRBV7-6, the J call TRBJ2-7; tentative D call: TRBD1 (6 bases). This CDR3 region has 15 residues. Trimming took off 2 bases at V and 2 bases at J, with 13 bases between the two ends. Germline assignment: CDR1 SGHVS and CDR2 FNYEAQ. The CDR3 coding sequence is TGTGCCAGCAGCTTAAGTCGGGACAAAACCTACGAGCAGTACTTC. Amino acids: CASSLSRDKTYEQYF. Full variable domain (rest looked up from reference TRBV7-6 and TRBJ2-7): GAGVSQSPRYKVTKRGQDVALRCDPISGHVSLYWYRQALGQGPEFLTYFNYEAQQDKSGLPNDRFSAERPEGSISTLTIQRTEQRDSAMYRCASSLSRDKTYEQYFGPGTRLTVT.